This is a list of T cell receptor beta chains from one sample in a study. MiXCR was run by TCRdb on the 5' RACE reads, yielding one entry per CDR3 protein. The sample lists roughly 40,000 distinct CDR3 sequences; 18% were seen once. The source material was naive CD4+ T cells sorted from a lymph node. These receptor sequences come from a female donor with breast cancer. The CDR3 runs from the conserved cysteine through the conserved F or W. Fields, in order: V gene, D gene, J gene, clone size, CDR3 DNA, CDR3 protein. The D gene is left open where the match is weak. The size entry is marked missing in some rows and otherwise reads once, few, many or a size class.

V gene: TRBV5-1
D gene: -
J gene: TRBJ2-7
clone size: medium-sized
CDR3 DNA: TGCGCCAGCAGCTTTACGGTACCTACGGAAGAGCAGTACTTC
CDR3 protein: CASSFTVPTEEQYF

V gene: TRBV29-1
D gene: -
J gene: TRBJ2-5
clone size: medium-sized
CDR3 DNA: TGCAGCGTTCAACCTAGTGAGACCCAGTACTTC
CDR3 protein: CSVQPSETQYF

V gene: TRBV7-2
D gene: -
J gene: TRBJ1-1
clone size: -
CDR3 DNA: TGTGCCAGCGGCCGACAGAGAAACACTGAAGCTTTCTTT
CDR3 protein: CASGRQRNTEAFF

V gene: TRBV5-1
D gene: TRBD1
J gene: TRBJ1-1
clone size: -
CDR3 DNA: TGCGCCAGCAGCATAGGTGGGGGACAGGGGGCTTTCTTT
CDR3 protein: CASSIGGGQGAFF

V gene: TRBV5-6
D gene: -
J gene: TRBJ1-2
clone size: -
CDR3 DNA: TGTGCCAGCACCTCCAGAGGCCGCGTTGGTGGGCGGGGATCAAACTATGGCTACACCTTC
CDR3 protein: CASTSRGRVGGRGSNYGYTF

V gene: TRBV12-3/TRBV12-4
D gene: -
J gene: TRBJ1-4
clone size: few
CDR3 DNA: TGTGCCAGCAGTTTATCGGATAAACGGAAAAAACTGTTTTTT
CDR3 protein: CASSLSDKRKKLFF

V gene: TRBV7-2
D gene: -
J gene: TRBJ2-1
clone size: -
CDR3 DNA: TGTGCCAGCAGCCGGTACCCCTCCGGCCCCAAAAACAATGAGCAGTTCTTC
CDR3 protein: CASSRYPSGPKNNEQFF

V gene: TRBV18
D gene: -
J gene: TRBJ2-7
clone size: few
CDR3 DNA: TGTGCCAGCTCACCACCCGAATCTCTCTCCGAGCAGTACTTC
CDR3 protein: CASSPPESLSEQYF

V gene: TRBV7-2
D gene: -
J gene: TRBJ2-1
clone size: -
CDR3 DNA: TGTGCCAGCAGCTTACCAAACAAGTTGTGGTTCTTC
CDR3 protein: CASSLPNKLWFF

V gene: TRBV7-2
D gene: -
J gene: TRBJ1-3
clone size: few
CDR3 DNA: TGTGCCAGCACCAAGTTTGGGACTAATGGAAACACCATATATTTT
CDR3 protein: CASTKFGTNGNTIYF

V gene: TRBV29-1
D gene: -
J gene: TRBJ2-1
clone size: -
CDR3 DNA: TGCAGCGCTATGCTAGGGACTGAGCAGTTCTTC
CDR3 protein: CSAMLGTEQFF

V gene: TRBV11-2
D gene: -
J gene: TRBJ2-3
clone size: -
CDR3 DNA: TGTGCCAGCACCCGTGCCCGGGCCAGCACAGATACGCAGTATTTT
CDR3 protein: CASTRARASTDTQYF

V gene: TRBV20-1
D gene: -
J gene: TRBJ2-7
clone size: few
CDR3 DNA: TGCAGTGCTAGTCCGGACCCTTCCTACGAGCAGTACTTC
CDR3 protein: CSASPDPSYEQYF

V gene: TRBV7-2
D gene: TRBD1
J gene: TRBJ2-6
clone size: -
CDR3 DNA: TGTGCCAGCAGCTACAGACAGGGTCTTTCTGGGGCCAACGTCCTGACTTTC
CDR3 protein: CASSYRQGLSGANVLTF

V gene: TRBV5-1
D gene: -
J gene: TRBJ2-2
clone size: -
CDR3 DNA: TGCGCCAGCAGCTCGACAGTCTCGGACACCGGGGAGCTGTCTTTT
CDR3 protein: CASSSTVSDTGELSF

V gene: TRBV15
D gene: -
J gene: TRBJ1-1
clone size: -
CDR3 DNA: TGTGCCACCAGCAGAGATCGGGCCTACCGCGTTAAGAACACTGGAGCTTTCTTT
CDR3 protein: CATSRDRAYRVKNTGAFF

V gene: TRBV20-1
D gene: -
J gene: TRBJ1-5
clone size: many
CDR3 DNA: TGCAGTGCTAGAGAGGGGGCAGTTAGCAATCAGCCCCAGCATTTT
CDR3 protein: CSAREGAVSNQPQHF

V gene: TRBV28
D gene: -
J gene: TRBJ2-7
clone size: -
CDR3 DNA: TGTGCCAGCAGTCACGGCCGACTAGGCCGCCCCGAGCAGTACTTC
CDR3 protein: CASSHGRLGRPEQYF

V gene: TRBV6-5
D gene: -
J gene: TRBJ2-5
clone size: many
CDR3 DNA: TGTGCCAGCAGCAAAAATCCTTCCCGACCTCAAGAGACCCAGTACTTC
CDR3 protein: CASSKNPSRPQETQYF

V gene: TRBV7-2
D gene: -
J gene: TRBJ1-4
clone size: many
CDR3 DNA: TGTGCCAGCAGCTTAGGGAGTGTTGGGGAAAAACTGTTTTTT
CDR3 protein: CASSLGSVGEKLFF

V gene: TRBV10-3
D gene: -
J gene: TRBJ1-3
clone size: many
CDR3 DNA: TGTGCCATCAGTGAGTTGGGTGATTCTGGAAACACCATATATTTT
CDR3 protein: CAISELGDSGNTIYF

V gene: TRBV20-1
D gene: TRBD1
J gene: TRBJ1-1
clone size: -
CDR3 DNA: TGCAGTGCTAGAGACTCAAGGAGGGGGCTGGCTGAAGCTTTCTTT
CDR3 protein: CSARDSRRGLAEAFF

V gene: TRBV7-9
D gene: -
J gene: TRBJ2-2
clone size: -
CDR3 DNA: TGTGCCAGCAGCCCTACAGTTGGAGGGGAGCTGTTTTTT
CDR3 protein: CASSPTVGGELFF